A selection of T cell receptor beta chains follows, all from one sample in a study of blood T cell repertoires in COVID-19. Sequencing was performed with immunoSEQ multiplex PCR; in TCRdb, only in-frame clones are kept and a portion is missing. Of about 68,000 clones listed, 85% were seen once; the top ten hold approximately 23%. Sequenced input: peripheral blood. All receptors come from a man between 45 and 60 years old with acute or convalescent COVID-19. Each CDR3 is given with its conserved first and last residue. D genes are given only for firm matches. Expanded clones are given a class, and other clones once, few, many or no size at all.

cdr3_length	v_call	j_call	d_call	clone_size	cdr3_aa	cdr3_nt
15	TRBV10-3	TRBJ1-6	NA	once	CAISVEAGNNSPLHF	TGTGCCATCAGTGTAGAGGCAGGGAATAATTCACCCCTCCACTTT
14	TRBV12-5	TRBJ2-3	NA	NA	CASGLAYPRDTQYF	TGTGCTAGTGGTTTGGCCTACCCTCGTGATACGCAGTATTTT
15	TRBV7-8	TRBJ1-4	NA	NA	CASTPSEAPNEKLFF	TGTGCCAGCACCCCGAGCGAGGCCCCCAATGAAAAACTGTTTTTT
12	TRBV12-3/TRBV12-4	TRBJ1-2	NA	NA	CASSGQSGWHTF	TGTGCCAGCAGCGGACAGTCCGGCTGGCACACCTTC
19	TRBV21-1	TRBJ2-7	NA	NA	CARPDPVRLAGGNTYEQYF	TGTGCCAGGCCGGACCCCGTGAGACTAGCGGGGGGGAACACCTACGAGCAGTACTTC
15	TRBV5-4	TRBJ2-3	NA	NA	CASSSLLPGRDTQYF	TGTGCCAGCAGCTCCCTTCTCCCGGGTCGGGATACGCAGTATTTT
16	TRBV9	TRBJ2-5	TRBD2	once	CASSVELAGGRETQYF	TGTGCCAGCAGCGTCGAGCTAGCGGGGGGTAGAGAGACCCAGTACTTC
15	TRBV3-1/TRBV3-2	TRBJ2-5	TRBD2	NA	CASTKDPGGEETQYF	TGTGCCAGCACTAAAGACCCCGGGGGGGAAGAGACCCAGTACTTC
14	TRBV6-5	TRBJ1-1	NA	NA	CASSYSGENTEAFF	TGTGCCAGCAGTTACTCAGGGGAGAACACTGAAGCTTTCTTT
16	TRBV4-1	TRBJ2-1	TRBD1	NA	CASRTQGALIRDEQFF	TGCGCCAGCAGGACACAGGGGGCCTTAATTCGAGATGAGCAGTTCTTC
14	TRBV4-2	TRBJ1-4	NA	few	CASSPGGSVEKLFF	TGTGCCAGCAGCCCGGGAGGGTCCGTGGAAAAACTGTTTTTT
16	TRBV3-1/TRBV3-2	TRBJ2-3	TRBD2	NA	CASSQGLAGGWDTQYF	TGTGCCAGCAGCCAAGGCCTAGCGGGGGGGTGGGATACGCAGTATTTT
13	TRBV7-9	TRBJ1-4	TRBD1	NA	CASSQQGGEKLFF	TGTGCCAGCAGCCAACAGGGGGGTGAAAAACTGTTTTTT
12	TRBV29-1	TRBJ2-3	TRBD2	NA	CSVSGDADTQYF	TGCAGCGTTAGCGGGGATGCAGATACGCAGTATTTT
13	TRBV5-1	TRBJ2-1	TRBD2	NA	CASQTSPYNEQFF	TGCGCCAGCCAGACTAGCCCCTACAATGAGCAGTTCTTC
17	TRBV2	TRBJ2-4	NA	NA	CASSELGSGLAKNIQYF	TGTGCCAGCAGTGAATTGGGTTCAGGGCTAGCCAAAAACATTCAGTACTTC
19	TRBV7-9	TRBJ1-5	TRBD1	NA	CASSLVRQGGWESNQPQHF	TGTGCCAGCAGCTTAGTAAGACAGGGGGGTTGGGAAAGCAATCAGCCCCAGCATTTT
16	TRBV2	TRBJ2-3	TRBD2	NA	CASKIGAAGATDTQYF	TGTGCCAGCAAGATTGGGGCAGCGGGGGCCACAGATACGCAGTATTTT
12	TRBV7-9	TRBJ2-1	NA	few	CASSPLSNEQFF	TGTGCCAGCAGCCCCCTGAGCAATGAGCAGTTCTTC
15	TRBV19	TRBJ2-2	TRBD1	NA	CASRIPGTGSGELFF	TGTGCCAGTAGGATCCCGGGGACAGGTTCCGGGGAGCTGTTTTTT
18	TRBV5-1	TRBJ2-1	TRBD2	NA	CASSLRASGGAGYNEQFF	TGCGCCAGCAGCTTGCGAGCTAGCGGGGGGGCCGGTTACAATGAGCAGTTCTTC
16	TRBV9	TRBJ2-1	TRBD1	NA	CASSFRTGGSYNEQFF	TGTGCCAGCAGCTTTCGGACAGGGGGCTCCTACAATGAGCAGTTCTTC
17	TRBV7-2	TRBJ2-7	TRBD2	NA	CASSRTSGYRKGYEQYF	TGTGCCAGCAGCAGGACTAGCGGGTATCGTAAGGGCTACGAGCAGTACTTC
13	TRBV7-9	TRBJ1-2	NA	NA	CASSLAGSHGYTF	TGTGCCAGCAGCTTGGCGGGTTCGCATGGCTACACCTTC
15	TRBV6-5	TRBJ2-5	NA	once	CASSYSPGLQETQYF	TGTGCCAGCAGTTACTCGCCGGGACTCCAAGAGACCCAGTACTTC
16	TRBV5-1	TRBJ2-2	NA	once	CASSLDGADNTGELFF	TGCGCCAGCAGCTTGGATGGGGCTGATAACACCGGGGAGCTGTTTTTT
21	TRBV4-2	TRBJ2-3	TRBD2	NA	CASSQDHARGTSGGFTDTQYF	TGTGCCAGCAGCCAAGATCATGCCCGGGGGACTAGCGGGGGATTCACAGATACGCAGTATTTT
14	TRBV9	TRBJ2-5	TRBD2	NA	CASSVLTSGEAQYF	TGTGCCAGCAGCGTACTGACTAGCGGGGAGGCCCAGTACTTC
15	TRBV7-9	TRBJ2-7	TRBD2	NA	CASSPSLAPSYEQYF	TGTGCCAGCAGCCCCTCACTAGCGCCTTCCTACGAGCAGTACTTC
12	TRBV29-1	TRBJ2-5	NA	NA	CSAHRGGETQYF	TGCAGCGCCCACAGGGGGGGGGAGACCCAGTACTTC
13	TRBV27	TRBJ2-1	TRBD1	once	CASKGTGRDEQFF	TGTGCCAGTAAAGGGACAGGGAGGGATGAGCAGTTCTTC
17	TRBV7-3	TRBJ2-3	TRBD2	NA	CASSLTGGSSSTDTHYF	TGTGCCAGCAGCTTAACGGGAGGGTCTTCTAGCACAGATACGCATTATTTT
14	TRBV6-5	TRBJ2-3	NA	NA	CASSYVQGRDTQYF	TGTGCCAGCAGTTACGTCCAGGGGCGCGATACGCAGTATTTT
10	TRBV20-1	TRBJ2-7	NA	NA	CSANTRKQYF	TGCAGTGCTAATACTAGAAAGCAGTACTTC
14	TRBV27	TRBJ2-7	TRBD1	NA	CASSSGGEYAEQYF	TGTGCCAGCAGTTCAGGGGGCGAGTACGCCGAGCAGTACTTC
15	TRBV2	TRBJ2-5	TRBD2	many	CASRTTAGGQETQYF	TGTGCCAGCAGAACCACAGCGGGGGGTCAAGAGACCCAGTACTTC
14	TRBV6-5	TRBJ1-1	TRBD1	few	CASRRDRKNTEAFF	TGTGCCAGCAGAAGGGACAGAAAGAACACTGAAGCTTTCTTT
14	TRBV4-1	TRBJ1-4	NA	NA	CASRAGIPGEKLFF	TGCGCCAGCCGGGCAGGGATCCCCGGGGAAAAACTGTTTTTT
14	TRBV3-1/TRBV3-2	TRBJ2-1	TRBD2	NA	CASSQVAAGGEQFF	TGTGCCAGCAGCCAAGTTGCAGCGGGGGGTGAGCAGTTCTTC
14	TRBV5-4	TRBJ1-1	NA	NA	CASSPPDRNTEAFF	TGTGCCAGCAGCCCGCCAGACAGGAACACTGAAGCTTTCTTT
13	TRBV4-2	TRBJ2-1	NA	once	CASSLGQKNEQFF	TGTGCCAGCAGCCTCGGACAAAAGAATGAGCAGTTCTTC
16	TRBV7-6	TRBJ2-3	NA	NA	CASSPGGDRYTDTQYF	TGTGCCAGCAGCCCAGGGGGGGACAGGTACACAGATACGCAGTATTTT
16	TRBV11-2	TRBJ2-5	TRBD1	NA	CASSSTRARGLETQYF	TGTGCCAGCAGCTCGACAAGGGCCAGGGGGCTGGAGACCCAGTACTTC
11	TRBV20-1	TRBJ1-1	NA	NA	CSVGPNTEAFF	TGCAGTGTGGGCCCGAACACTGAAGCTTTCTTT
14	TRBV2	TRBJ1-2	TRBD1	NA	CASNPGQGARGYTF	TGTGCCAGCAACCCGGGACAGGGGGCGCGGGGCTACACCTTC
14	TRBV5-1	TRBJ2-3	TRBD2	NA	CASSLDSGAYTQYF	TGCGCCAGCAGCTTGGATAGCGGGGCCTATACGCAGTATTTT
13	TRBV30	TRBJ1-1	NA	NA	CAWSVKRNTEAFF	TGTGCCTGGAGTGTTAAGAGGAACACTGAAGCTTTCTTT
13	TRBV30	TRBJ2-7	NA	NA	CAWSVDRLYEQYF	TGTGCCTGGAGTGTCGACAGACTCTACGAGCAGTACTTC
13	TRBV6-2/TRBV6-3	TRBJ2-2	TRBD1	NA	CASSQQGSGELFF	TGTGCCAGCAGCCAACAGGGGTCCGGGGAGCTGTTTTTT
12	TRBV7-8	TRBJ2-1	NA	NA	CASGTSPNEQFF	TGTGCCAGCGGAACTAGCCCCAATGAGCAGTTCTTC
14	TRBV6-1	TRBJ1-1	NA	NA	CASSEWTANTEAFF	TGTGCCAGCAGTGAATGGACAGCGAACACTGAAGCTTTCTTT
17	TRBV25-1	TRBJ2-5	NA	NA	CASSERDRSGGGETQYF	TGTGCCAGCAGTGAAAGGGACAGGTCAGGGGGAGGGGAGACCCAGTACTTC
14	TRBV7-3	TRBJ2-2	NA	NA	CASSLQRNTGELFF	TGTGCCAGCAGCTTACAGCGTAACACCGGGGAGCTGTTTTTT
15	TRBV9	TRBJ2-2	TRBD1	NA	CASSDPDRGPGELFF	TGTGCCAGCAGCGACCCGGACAGGGGGCCCGGGGAGCTGTTTTTT
13	TRBV29-1	TRBJ2-7	NA	once	CSVRGQSADEQYF	TGCAGCGTTCGCGGACAGAGTGCGGACGAGCAGTACTTC